This entry lists 25 T cell receptor beta chains sequenced from one sample in a study of cytomegalovirus exposure and HLA in healthy donors. Use of 60 Vbeta and 13 Jbeta primers characterized the PCR. Using immunoSEQ multiplex PCR, the repertoire was profiled, and TCRdb retains in-frame clones only, with some absent. Here the sample spans 150,000 to 200,000 clones, around nine tenths being singletons. The sequenced sample was PBMCs. Source of these receptors: a woman aged 18 to 35 in good health and CMV-seronegative.

The V and J genes are TRBV2 and TRBJ2-7; D may be TRBD1 (6 bases). The germline V gene encodes CDR1 SNHLY and CDR2 FYNNEI. The V gene lost 6 bases and the J gene lost 3 bases, with 15 bases spanning the gap. The CDR3 contains 14 residues. The CDR3 sequence: CASSKQGKGYEQYF. The CDR3 region has the DNA TGTGCCAGCAGCAAACAGGGAAAAGGCTACGAGCAGTACTTC.

This clone turned up a few times. V usage is TRBV9 and J usage is TRBJ1-4; maybe TRBD1 (6 bases). The V and J ends lost 3 bases and 5 bases respectively, with 20 bases between them. The CDR3 covers 17 residues. Germline V gene lookup returns CDR1 SGDLS and CDR2 YYNGEE. CDR3 nucleotides: TGTGCCAGCAGCGAGCATTCGTGGGGACAACCGAATGAAAAACTGTTTTTT. It encodes CASSEHSWGQPNEKLFF.

CDR3 protein: CASSMGQGLFQPQHF. CDR3 DNA sequence: TGTGCCAGTAGTATGGGACAGGGGTTATTTCAGCCCCAGCATTTT. V is TRBV19 and J is TRBJ1-5, with 10 bases fitting TRBD1. V lost 3 bases and J lost 6; bases outside the gene matches: 5. The CDR3 totals 15 residues. Germline loops: CDR1 LNHDA, CDR2 SQIVND (reference sequence).

This clone was picked up one time. The rearrangement uses TRBV10-3 and TRBJ1-5; maybe TRBD1 (6 bases). This CDR3 has 13 amino acids. The V gene's germline CDR1 is ENHRY and CDR2 SYGVKD. Between the trimmed V and J ends, which lost 6 bases and 5 bases, there was a span of 11 bases. CDR3 in DNA: TGTGCCATCAGCTCATCAGGGGATCAGCCCCAGCATTTT. Translated: CAISSSGDQPQHF.

This chain links TRBV27 with TRBJ1-1; possibly TRBD1 for D (5 bases). Germline V gene data show CDR1 as MNHEY and CDR2 as SMNVEV (reference sequence). V lost 2 bases and J lost 7, with 17 bases in between. The CDR3 length is 15 residues. The CDR3 loop reads CASSLRRGHLYEAFF. CDR3 nucleotides: TGTGCCAGCAGTTTAAGGAGGGGCCACCTTTATGAAGCTTTCTTT.

This clone was observed a single time. V usage is TRBV27 and J usage is TRBJ2-5, with TRBD1 matching over 8 bases. The J segment lost 3 bases and the V segment lost 5 bases, leaving 5 bases of the junction unmatched. CDR3 size: 14 residues. Germline CDR1 is MNHEY and CDR2 is SMNVEV (reference sequence). CDR3 sequence (DNA): TGTGCCAGCAGTCGTGGACAGGGAGAAGAGACCCAGTACTTC. Translation gives CASSRGQGEETQYF.

The V gene is TRBV27, the J gene TRBJ2-2; weak D call: TRBD1 (5 bases). Germline assignment: CDR1 MNHEY and CDR2 SMNVEV (reference sequence). The CDR3 is 17 amino acids. V shed 1 base and J shed 0 bases, with 12 bases lying between them. DNA for the CDR3: TGTGCCAGCAGTTTATACCACAGGTTTTCGAACACCGGGGAGCTGTTTTTT. Its protein is CASSLYHRFSNTGELFF.

The chain recombines TRBV4-2 with TRBJ1-3, with D perhaps TRBD1 (6 bases). The ends were cut back, 5 bases at V and 4 bases at J, with 12 bases in the middle. The CDR3 is 14 amino acids. The V gene's germline CDR1 is LGHNA and CDR2 YNFKEQ. This chain's CDR3 is CASSTGFVGNTIYF. For the CDR3, the DNA is TGTGCCAGCAGCACAGGGTTCGTAGGAAACACCATATATTTT.

This clone was seen more than once but under ten times. The chain links TRBV2 to TRBJ1-1, with D possibly TRBD1 on 6 matching bases. With 8 bases removed from V and 0 bases from J, the gap between germline ends came to 13 bases. This CDR3 has 14 residues. CDR1 and CDR2 from the germline V gene are SNHLY and FYNNEI. This CDR3 is CASHPTGMNTEAFF. CDR3 in DNA: TGTGCCAGCCACCCGACAGGAATGAACACTGAAGCTTTCTTT. The variable domain in full, with the rest retrieved from reference TRBV2 and TRBJ1-1, is EPEVTQTPSHQVTQMGQEVILRCVPISNHLYFYWYRQILGQKVEFLVSFYNNEISEKSEIFDDQFSVERPDGSNFTLKIRSTKLEDSAMYFCASHPTGMNTEAFFGQGTRLTVV.

The CDR3 loop reads CASSSLTRGRGEAFF. Written as DNA, the CDR3 is TGTGCCAGCAGTTCACTGACAAGGGGCAGAGGTGAAGCTTTCTTT. V gene TRBV6-5 combines with J gene TRBJ1-1; tentative D call: TRBD1 (5 bases). The V end lost 4 bases, the J end lost 7 bases, and 19 bases lay between the germline ends. Germline loops: CDR1 MNHEY, CDR2 SVGAGI. There are 15 residues in the CDR3.

This clone was picked up a small number of times. This chain uses TRBV5-4 with TRBJ1-4; TRBD1 might be the D (5 bases). CDR1 SGHNT and CDR2 YYREEE come from the germline V gene (reference sequence). V lost 9 bases, J lost 3 bases, and 12 bases lay in between. CDR3 length equals 13 residues. DNA of the CDR3: TGTGCCACAAAGGGGCGATCTAATGAAAAACTGTTTTTT. Its protein product is CATKGRSNEKLFF.

This clone was counted a few times. The genes are TRBV7-9 and TRBJ2-1; weak D call: TRBD1 (5 bases). This CDR3 region has 13 residues. CDR1 and CDR2 (germline): SEHNR, FQNEAQ (reference sequence). Trimming took off 6 bases at V and 8 bases at J, with 14 bases between the two ends. The CDR3 bases are TGTGCCAGCAGGGGGCTTGCGGAGTATGAGCAGTTCTTC. Its protein is CASRGLAEYEQFF. Drawing the rest from reference TRBV7-9 and TRBJ2-1, the complete variable domain is DTGVSQNPRHKITKRGQNVTFRCDPISEHNRLYWYRQTLGQGPEFLTYFQNEAQLEKSRLLSDRFSAERPKGSFSTLEIQRTEQGDSAMYLCASRGLAEYEQFFGPGTRLTVL.

The chain employs TRBV5-6 and TRBJ1-1, with D perhaps matching TRBD1 (5 bases). V was cut by 4 bases and J by 3 bases, with 10 bases left in between. Germline CDR1 SGHDT, CDR2 YYEEEE. The CDR3 totals 13 residues. The CDR3 sequence: CASSPGVYTEAFF. The CDR3 nucleotides read TGTGCCAGCAGCCCGGGGGTATACACTGAAGCTTTCTTT.

This sequence joins TRBV6-5 and TRBJ2-1; unclear D gene. In germline, CDR1 is MNHEY, CDR2 SVGAGI. CDR3 length: 12 residues. V shed 4 bases and J shed 7 bases, with 8 bases lying between them. Written as DNA, the CDR3 is TGTGCCAGCAGTTCCCGGAGAAATGAGCAGTTCTTC. Its protein is CASSSRRNEQFF.

The CDR3 coding sequence is TGTGCCAGCTCACCAGTTAGACAGAACCAAGAGACCCAGTACTTC. It codes for CASSPVRQNQETQYF. The gene calls are TRBV18 and TRBJ2-5, with D perhaps matching TRBD1 (5 bases). CDR1 and CDR2 (germline): KGHSH, LQKENI. V gave up 2 bases and J gave up 0 bases, with 10 bases separating them. This CDR3 comprises 15 residues.

This sequence joins TRBV5-1 and TRBJ1-6; 7 nucleotides align to TRBD1. Germline V CDR1 and CDR2: SGHRS, YFSETQ. The J segment lost 8 bases and the V segment lost 4 bases, leaving 9 bases of the junction unmatched. The CDR3 is made up of 15 amino acids. This CDR3 reads CASSVDRVGDSPLHF. DNA for the CDR3: TGCGCCAGCAGCGTAGACAGGGTTGGGGATTCACCCCTCCACTTT.

The gene calls are TRBV7-2 and TRBJ1-6; D possibly corresponds to TRBD1 (6 bases). Between the trimmed V and J ends, which lost 5 bases and 7 bases, there was a span of 12 bases. Germline V CDR1 and CDR2: SGHTA, FQGNSA. The CDR3 is made up of 14 amino acids. CDR3 protein: CASSGGRGNSPLHF. CDR3 nucleotide sequence: TGTGCCAGCAGCGGGGGCAGGGGAAATTCACCCCTCCACTTT.

The chain combines TRBV5-6 with TRBJ1-4; 7 bases agree with TRBD1. Germline CDR1 is SGHDT and CDR2 is YYEEEE. The CDR3 length is 14 residues. J gave up 4 bases and V 4 bases, and 4 bases lay outside the gene matches. In DNA, the CDR3 is TGTGCCAGCAGCCCGGGACAGCTTAATGAAAAACTGTTTTTT. It translates to CASSPGQLNEKLFF.

The chain carries TRBV29-1 and TRBJ1-1; 7 bases line up with TRBD1. Per the germline V gene, CDR1 is SQVTM and CDR2 is ANQGSEA. The CDR3 runs 15 residues. With 2 bases clipped from V and 1 base from J, the junction kept 7 bases outside the gene matches. The CDR3 loop is CSVEYQGQQNTEAFF. The CDR3 DNA sequence: TGCAGCGTTGAATATCAGGGACAGCAGAACACTGAAGCTTTCTTT.

The chain combines TRBV2 with TRBJ1-1; no firm D call. The V end lost 1 base, the J end lost 5 bases, and 8 bases lay between the germline ends. This CDR3 spans 13 amino acids. CDR1 SNHLY and CDR2 FYNNEI come from the germline V gene. The CDR3 region has the DNA TGTGCCAGCAGTGAAGGGGCGTGGACTGAAGCTTTCTTT. Residues: CASSEGAWTEAFF.

The gene calls are TRBV10-3 and TRBJ2-7, with D possibly being TRBD2 (6 bases). This CDR3 has 13 residues. Germline lookup yields CDR1 ENHRY and CDR2 SYGVKD. Trimming left V 3 bases short and J 5 bases short, with 11 bases between. The CDR3 here is CAISDSGEDEQYF. CDR3 coding DNA: TGTGCCATCAGTGACAGTGGGGAGGACGAGCAGTACTTC.

The chain couples TRBV5-5 to TRBJ1-4; the match to TRBD1 covers 8 bases. The germline V gene has CDR1 SGHKS and CDR2 YYEKEE (reference sequence). The CDR3 is made up of 14 amino acids. V dropped 3 bases and J dropped 5; count of bases not matched to a gene: 3. The CDR3: CASSWGQVNEKLFF. DNA of the CDR3: TGTGCCAGCAGCTGGGGACAGGTCAATGAAAAACTGTTTTTT.

The V and J genes are TRBV6-1 and TRBJ2-7; the D is unclear. Germline V gene lookup returns CDR1 MNHNS and CDR2 SASEGT. The CDR3 loop spans 12 amino acids. The V gene lost 3 bases and the J gene lost 0 bases, with 3 bases spanning the gap. CDR3 DNA: TGTGCCAGCAGTGACAGCTCCTACGAGCAGTACTTC. This gives the protein CASSDSSYEQYF.

V is TRBV19 and J is TRBJ2-3, with TRBD1 as a possible D gene (6 bases). The germline V gene has CDR1 LNHDA and CDR2 SQIVND (reference sequence). CDR3 size: 14 residues. Trimming took 3 bases from V and 2 from J, leaving 9 bases between them. The CDR3 reads CASSIGQNTDTQYF. The CDR3 nucleotides read TGTGCCAGTAGTATCGGACAGAACACAGATACGCAGTATTTT.

The rearrangement joins TRBV7-9 to TRBJ2-7; TRBD2 might be the D (6 bases). This CDR3 region has 14 residues. From germline, CDR1 is SEHNR and CDR2 FQNEAQ (reference sequence). V was trimmed by 1 base and J by 1 base, leaving 8 bases between them. In DNA form, the CDR3 reads TGTGCCAGCAGCTTAGTGGGAGGTTCCTACGAGCAGTACTTC. It yields the protein CASSLVGGSYEQYF.